The entry below describes one T cell receptor (beta chain). Its antigen is currently unknown. PCR was performed using 60 Vbeta and 13 Jbeta primers. Only in-frame clones appear in the TCRdb table, and some are missing; sequencing was by immunoSEQ multiplex PCR. The data hold 150,000 or so clones, with about 65% observed a single time. Trimming at V came to 6 bases and at J to 6 bases, leaving 5 bases not matched to a gene. Germline V gene sequence: CDR1 SQVTM, CDR2 ANQGSEA. There are 12 residues in the CDR3. This entry comes from a study of cytomegalovirus exposure and HLA in healthy donors. Turning to the study itself: Tens of millions of unique TCRs from HLA-typed donors made up an early data release. Out of fewer than 400 genotyped donors, about 80% belonged to the Caucasian-associated ancestry cluster.

Findings and limits, study-wide: Reports credit the classifier with highly specific, highly sensitive diagnosis of cytomegalovirus status. The authors excluded some V segments, including TRBV6-2 and TRBV6-3, as indistinguishable.

The sample was PBMCs. This TCR came from a middle-aged man in good health and CMV-seropositive. The genes are TRBV29-1 and TRBJ1-2; 9 nucleotides match TRBD1. CDR3 sequence: CSVEQGADGYTF. For the CDR3, the DNA is TGCAGCGTGGAACAGGGGGCGGATGGCTACACCTTC.